A single sample gave rise to the 9 T cell receptor beta chains below, sequenced in a study of tumor-infiltrating lymphocytes in primary liver carcinoma. With roughly 540 ng total RNA as template and a constant-region primer, TCR beta cDNA was made. Libraries for TCR beta were built through three nested multiplex PCR rounds, which together made up a slightly modified ARM-PCR procedure. Amplification in the first two PCR rounds was performed using TRBV1-TRBV30 forward primers and a C-beta reverse primer for approximately 10 cycles each. One entry per CDR3 protein, called by TCRdb with MiXCR from the multiplex PCR reads. The sample lists about 54,000 distinct CDR3 sequences, about 70% seen once, with approximately 25% in the top ten. Joint extraction of RNA and DNA used roughly 19-32 mg of bulk tissue that was unsorted. Input material: liver tumor tissue from sampling region 2. Subset defined: tumor region T2, inferior pole. Receptors originate from a man aged 35 to 55 with primary liver carcinoma and hepatitis B virus infection.

There are many counts of this clonotype. The J gene is TRBJ2-5, the V gene TRBV10-2, with TRBD2 matching 11 bases. Germline V gene lookup returns CDR1 WSHSY and CDR2 SAAADI. The V and J ends lost 6 bases and 7 bases, in that order; junction bases with no gene match: 7. The CDR3 sequence is 14 residues long. CDR3 bases: TGCGCCAGCAGAGAGACTAGCGGGGCGGGGACCCAGTACTTC. It yields the protein CASRETSGAGTQYF.

Worth noting for this clonotype: The junction does not match germline at one end; this may be a read error. The chain uses TRBV6-1 and TRBJ2-3, with a weak D call TRBD2 (5 bases). The CDR3 has 13 amino acids. Germline CDR1 is MNHNS and CDR2 is SASEGT. The CDR3 loop reads CASMGVSTDTHYF. In DNA form, the CDR3 reads TGTGCCAGCATGGGAGTGAGTACAGATACGCACTATTTT.

The CDR3, as DNA: TGTGCCAGCACCCCCGATGACCCCCTGCAGATAGCGAGAAGCACAGATACGTACTATTTT. This encodes CASTPDDPLQIARSTDTYYF. The chain employs TRBV11-2 and TRBJ2-3; a weak D match, TRBD2 (5 bases). V lost 7 bases to trimming and J lost 15 bases, with 44 bases between them. The CDR3 has 20 residues. Germline assignment: CDR1 SGHAT and CDR2 FQNNGV.

With respect to this clonotype: A single base separates this from a much larger clone, so it may be a read error. This sequence joins TRBV7-9 and TRBJ1-2, with D hard to call. The CDR3 is 13 residues long. Germline-derived CDR1 and CDR2 are SEHNR and FQNEAQ (reference sequence). CDR3 DNA sequence: TGTGCCAGCAGCTTTGGGTGGTGGACTGGCGACACCTTC. Translated: CASSFGWWTGDTF.

This rearrangement joins TRBV12-3 or TRBV12-4 to TRBJ2-7; 8 bases align to TRBD2. The length of the CDR3 is 15 residues. Unmatched junction bases numbered 11, after V lost 7 bases and J lost 3 bases. The chain's CDR3 is CASTLAEVLNYEQYF. CDR3 DNA: TGTGCCAGCACACTAGCGGAAGTTCTTAACTACGAGCAGTACTTC.

Concerning this clonotype itself: The junction shows a germline mismatch at one end, possibly a read error. This chain uses TRBV14 with TRBJ2-1, with unresolved D. This CDR3 region has 12 residues. Germline CDR1 reads SGHDN; CDR2 reads FVKESK. CDR3 residues: CASTAGYYEQLF. CDR3 DNA sequence: TGTGCCAGCACGGCTGGTTACTATGAGCAGTTATTC.

This clonotype occurred once. This chain links TRBV6-5 with TRBJ2-1; tentatively, D is TRBD2 (5 bases). The CDR3 runs 13 residues. V dropped 5 bases and J dropped 6 bases, with 11 bases sitting between them. CDR1 is MNHEY, CDR2 SVGAGI, per germline. The CDR3 nucleotides read TGTGCCAGCAGTACCCGGGGTCTCAATGAGCAGTTCTTC. This codes for CASSTRGLNEQFF.

V is TRBV12-3 or TRBV12-4 and J is TRBJ2-3; the match to TRBD1 covers 9 bases. This CDR3 contains 16 residues. Trimming cost V 10 bases and J 5 bases; bases outside gene matches: 16. Here the CDR3 reads CANILQGALTGDTQYF. In nucleotides, the CDR3 is TGTGCCAACATCTTACAGGGGGCTTTAACAGGAGATACGCAGTATTTT.

This clonotype was detected ten times or more. This sequence joins TRBV6-5 and TRBJ2-5; D gene uncertain. The V end lost 2 bases, the J end lost 0 bases, and 7 bases lay between the germline ends. The CDR3 length is 14 residues. Germline V gene sequence: CDR1 MNHEY, CDR2 SVGAGI. The CDR3 protein is CASSYDLDQETQYF. The CDR3 DNA is TGTGCCAGCAGTTACGATCTCGACCAAGAGACCCAGTACTTC.